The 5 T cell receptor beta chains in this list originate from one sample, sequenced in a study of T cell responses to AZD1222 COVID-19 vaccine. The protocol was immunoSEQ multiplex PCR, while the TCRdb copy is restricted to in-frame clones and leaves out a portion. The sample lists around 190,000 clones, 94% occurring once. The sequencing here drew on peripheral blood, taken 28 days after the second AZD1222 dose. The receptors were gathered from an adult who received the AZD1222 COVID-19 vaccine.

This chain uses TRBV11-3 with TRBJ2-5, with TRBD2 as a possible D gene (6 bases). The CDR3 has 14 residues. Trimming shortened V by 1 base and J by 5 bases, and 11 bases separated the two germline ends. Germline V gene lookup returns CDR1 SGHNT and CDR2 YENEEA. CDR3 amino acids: CASSLAGDRETQYF. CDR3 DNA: TGTGCCAGCAGCTTAGCGGGAGACCGGGAGACCCAGTACTTC.

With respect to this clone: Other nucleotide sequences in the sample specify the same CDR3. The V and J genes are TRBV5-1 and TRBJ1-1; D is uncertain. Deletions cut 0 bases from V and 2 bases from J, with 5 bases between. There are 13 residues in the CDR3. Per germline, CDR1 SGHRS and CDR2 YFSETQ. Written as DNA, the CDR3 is TGCGCCAGCAGCTTGGCGGGAAACACTGAAGCTTTCTTT. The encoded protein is CASSLAGNTEAFF.

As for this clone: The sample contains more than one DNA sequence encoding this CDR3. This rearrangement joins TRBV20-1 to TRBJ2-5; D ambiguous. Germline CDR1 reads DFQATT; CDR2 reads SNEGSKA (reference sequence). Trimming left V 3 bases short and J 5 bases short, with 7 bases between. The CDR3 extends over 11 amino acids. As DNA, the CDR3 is TGCAGTGCTAGGCCCAGGGAGACCCAGTACTTC. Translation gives CSARPRETQYF.

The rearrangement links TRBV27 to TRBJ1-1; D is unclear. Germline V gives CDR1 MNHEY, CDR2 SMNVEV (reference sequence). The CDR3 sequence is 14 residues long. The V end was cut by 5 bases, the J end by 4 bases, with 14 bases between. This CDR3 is CASSQGWGGTEAFF. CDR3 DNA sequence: TGTGCCAGCAGTCAAGGGTGGGGAGGCACTGAAGCTTTCTTT.

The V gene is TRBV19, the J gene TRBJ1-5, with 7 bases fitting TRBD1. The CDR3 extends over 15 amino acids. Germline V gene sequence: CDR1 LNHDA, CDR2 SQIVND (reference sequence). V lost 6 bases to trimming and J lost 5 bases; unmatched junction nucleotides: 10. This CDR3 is CASSLTGPMDQPQHF. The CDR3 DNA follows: TGTGCCAGTAGCCTGACAGGGCCGATGGATCAGCCCCAGCATTTT. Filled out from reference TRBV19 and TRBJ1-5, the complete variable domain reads DGGITQSPKYLFRKEGQNVTLSCEQNLNHDAMYWYRQDPGQGLRLIYYSQIVNDFQKGDIAEGYSVSREKKESFPLTVTSAQKNPTAFYLCASSLTGPMDQPQHFGDGTRLSIL.